The 23 T cell receptor beta chains below were found in one sample sequenced in a study of blood T cell repertoires in COVID-19. TCRdb's table, derived via immunoSEQ multiplex PCR, lists solely in-frame clones and lacks some. The sample has approximately 85,000 clones, roughly 84% seen once. Sequenced: peripheral blood. The receptor source for this set is a woman aged 80 or older in a cohort sampled during active or convalescent COVID-19.

The genes are TRBV14 and TRBJ2-1; TRBD2 aligns across 7 bases. The length of the CDR3 is 15 residues. Germline trimming cut 3 bases from V and 8 bases from J; bases unmatched to any gene: 10. Looked up from germline, CDR1 is SGHDN and CDR2 is FVKESK. The CDR3 sequence: CASSQAWGGVDEQFF. For the CDR3, the DNA is TGTGCCAGCAGCCAGGCCTGGGGAGGGGTCGATGAGCAGTTCTTC.

The rearrangement joins TRBV30 to TRBJ1-2, with no clear D. In germline, CDR1 is GTSNPN, CDR2 SVGIG (reference sequence). Trimming removed 0 bases at V and 0 bases at J, with 11 bases between. The CDR3 extends over 15 amino acids. In DNA, the CDR3 is TGTGCCTGGAGTGTAGGCTGGAGGACTAACTATGGCTACACCTTC. Protein sequence: CAWSVGWRTNYGYTF.

The chain carries TRBV6-5 and TRBJ2-1; tentative D call: TRBD1 (5 bases). The V gene lost 4 bases and the J gene lost 2 bases, with 12 bases spanning the gap. The CDR3 loop spans 15 amino acids. The germline gives CDR1 MNHEY, CDR2 SVGAGI. The CDR3 nucleotides are TGTGCCAGCAGTTCTACCTCAGGGCCCTACAATGAGCAGTTCTTC. Its protein is CASSSTSGPYNEQFF.

This chain links TRBV20-1 with TRBJ1-2, with D unresolved. Germline V gives CDR1 DFQATT, CDR2 SNEGSKA (reference sequence). CDR3 length: 11 amino acids. Trimming left V 5 bases short and J 4 bases short, with 8 bases between. CDR3 coding DNA: TGCAGTGCTCAGCAGGTCTATGGCTACACCTTC. Its protein product is CSAQQVYGYTF.

CDR3 nucleotide sequence: TGTGCCAGCAGTCGGTCGACAGGGGAAACCAACACTGAAGCTTTCTTT. This gives the protein CASSRSTGETNTEAFF. The rearrangement uses TRBV9 and TRBJ1-1, with TRBD1 matching over 8 bases. The CDR3 spans 16 residues. From germline, CDR1 is SGDLS and CDR2 YYNGEE. V was pared by 5 bases and J by 2 bases, with 11 bases of the junction left unmatched.

The V call is TRBV3-1 (or the pseudogene TRBV3-2), the J call TRBJ1-5; the match to TRBD1 covers 7 bases. The V and J ends lost 4 bases and 7 bases, in that order; junction bases with no gene match: 7. CDR3 length: 14 residues. Germline V gives CDR1 LGHDT, CDR2 YNNKEL (reference sequence). CDR3 sequence (DNA): TGTGCCAGCAGCCTACAGGGGTCAGGCCAGCCCCAGCATTTT. It codes for CASSLQGSGQPQHF.

This chain connects TRBV29-1 to TRBJ2-3; 7 positions match TRBD2. Per germline, CDR1 SQVTM and CDR2 ANQGSEA. Trimming cost V 5 bases and J 8 bases; bases outside gene matches: 13. The CDR3 loop spans 14 amino acids. In DNA, the CDR3 is TGCAGCGTTTCATCGGGCAGGGAGGGTGGTACGCAGTATTTT. It encodes CSVSSGREGGTQYF.

Concerning this clone: The junction does not match germline at one end; this may be a read error. The V gene is TRBV18, the J gene TRBJ2-1; D is perhaps TRBD1 (6 bases). The CDR3 totals 13 residues. Germline V lookup: CDR1 KGHSH, CDR2 LQKENI. The CDR3 nucleotides are TGTGCCAGCTCGGCAGGGGCCTATAATGAGCAGTTCTTC. This translates into CASSAGAYNEQFF.

The chain joins TRBV20-1 to TRBJ1-2, with D possibly TRBD1 on 5 matching bases. Deletions cut 3 bases from V and 5 bases from J, with 10 bases between. CDR1 and CDR2 (germline): DFQATT, SNEGSKA (reference sequence). This CDR3 spans 12 amino acids. The CDR3 loop reads CSASGAGYGYTF. The CDR3 region has the DNA TGCAGTGCTAGTGGGGCCGGTTATGGCTACACCTTC.

J is TRBJ1-6 and V is TRBV2; 8 bases align to TRBD1. The CDR3 has 15 residues. Per germline, CDR1 SNHLY and CDR2 FYNNEI. With V trimmed by 3 bases and J by 6 bases, 4 bases remained unmatched. The CDR3 DNA sequence: TGTGCCAGCAGTGAGTCGGACAGGGTTAATTCACCCCTCCACTTT. Protein product: CASSESDRVNSPLHF.

The V call is TRBV5-1, the J call TRBJ2-3; a possible D gene is TRBD1 (6 bases). Per the germline V gene, CDR1 is SGHRS and CDR2 is YFSETQ. Deletions cut 5 bases from V and 9 bases from J, with 16 bases between. The CDR3 consists of 13 residues. Here the CDR3 DNA reads TGCGCCAGCAGGTCCACAGGGTTGTACACGCAGTATTTT. Protein product: CASRSTGLYTQYF.

The chain uses TRBV19 and TRBJ2-5; a weak D match, TRBD1 (5 bases). The V and J ends lost 5 bases and 5 bases respectively, with 12 bases between them. The CDR3 consists of 13 residues. Germline V lookup: CDR1 LNHDA, CDR2 SQIVND (reference sequence). CDR3 coding DNA: TGTGCCAGTAGTGTCCCACCAGGGGAGACCCAGTACTTC. This encodes CASSVPPGETQYF.

Notes on this clone: A read error may account for a junction end that differs from germline. The chain couples TRBV6-5 to TRBJ2-1; 11 positions agree with TRBD2. This CDR3 spans 15 amino acids. Germline V gives CDR1 MNHEY, CDR2 SVGAGI. For the CDR3, the DNA is TGTGCCAGCAGTTACTGGAACATAGCGGGAGGGCCGATAATCTTC. Translation: CASSYWNIAGGPIIF.

The V and J genes are TRBV5-5 and TRBJ1-2; D not certain. With 2 bases removed from V and 8 bases from J, the gap between germline ends came to 19 bases. This CDR3 is 15 amino acids long. Germline loops: CDR1 SGHKS, CDR2 YYEKEE (reference sequence). CDR3 bases: TGTGCCAGCAGCTTATCTGTCGGGGAGGTAGAAGGCTACACCTTC. Translation gives CASSLSVGEVEGYTF.

V usage is TRBV7-8 and J usage is TRBJ1-5, with D possibly being TRBD1 (5 bases). The V gene's germline CDR1 is SGHVS and CDR2 FQNEAQ. The ends were cut back, 5 bases at V and 4 bases at J, with 12 bases in the middle. There are 14 residues in the CDR3. As DNA, the CDR3 is TGTGCCAGCAGCACGGACATCGGAAATCAGCCCCAGCATTTT. It specifies CASSTDIGNQPQHF.

V gene TRBV19 combines with J gene TRBJ2-7, with 10 bases identical to TRBD2. The trim removed 3 bases at V and 2 bases at J, leaving 4 bases unmatched. Germline CDR1 is LNHDA and CDR2 is SQIVND (reference sequence). The CDR3 has 15 residues. The CDR3 nucleotides are TGTGCCAGTAGTATCAGAAGCGGGAGGGCCTACGAGCAGTACTTC. It codes for CASSIRSGRAYEQYF.

This chain connects TRBV9 to TRBJ2-3; D not certain. CDR1 is SGDLS and CDR2 is YYNGEE in the germline V gene. The CDR3 is made up of 12 amino acids. Trimming removed 3 bases at V and 4 bases at J, with 6 bases between. The CDR3 region has the DNA TGTGCCAGCAGCGCCGTTTCAGATACGCAGTATTTT. It is translated as CASSAVSDTQYF.

The chain employs TRBV7-9 and TRBJ1-1; D is possibly TRBD1 (5 bases). Germline CDR1 is SEHNR and CDR2 is FQNEAQ (reference sequence). Trimming shortened V by 1 base and J by 7 bases, and 13 bases separated the two germline ends. The CDR3 extends over 14 amino acids. CDR3 protein: CASSLVGQGDEAFF. DNA for the CDR3: TGTGCCAGCAGCTTAGTGGGGCAAGGGGATGAAGCTTTCTTT.

The chain employs TRBV7-9 and TRBJ2-7; D might be TRBD2 (5 bases). The V end lost 7 bases, the J end lost 2 bases, and 18 bases lay between the germline ends. The CDR3 is made up of 15 amino acids. The germline gives CDR1 SEHNR, CDR2 FQNEAQ (reference sequence). CDR3 in amino acids: CASNPGGGYTYEQYF. CDR3 nucleotide sequence: TGTGCCAGCAACCCCGGTGGAGGTTATACCTACGAGCAGTACTTC.

In its sample, this clone was seen once. The chain is built from TRBV11-3 and TRBJ2-3, with 13 positions matching TRBD2. Trimming cost V 5 bases and J 8 bases; bases outside gene matches: 10. This CDR3 comprises 16 residues. The V gene's germline CDR1 is SGHNT and CDR2 YENEEA. This CDR3 is CASSVPGTSGARTQYF. The CDR3 region has the DNA TGTGCCAGCAGCGTACCCGGGACTAGCGGGGCTCGTACGCAGTATTTT. Full variable domain (remainder filled in from reference TRBV11-3 and TRBJ2-3): EAGVVQSPRYKIIEKKQPVAFWCNPISGHNTLYWYLQNLGQGPELLIRYENEEAVDDSQLPKDRFSAERLKGVDSTLKIQPAELGDSAVYLCASSVPGTSGARTQYFGPGTRLTVL.

The genes are TRBV28 and TRBJ2-3, with 9 positions matching TRBD2. CDR1 MDHEN and CDR2 SYDVKM come from the germline V gene. There are 12 residues in the CDR3. The J segment lost 11 bases and the V segment lost 5 bases, leaving 5 bases of the junction unmatched. The CDR3 spells CASSLGLAQQYF. CDR3 nucleotides: TGTGCCAGCAGTCTAGGACTAGCGCAGCAGTATTTT.

The rearrangement links TRBV4-1 to TRBJ2-1, with 11 bases that match TRBD1. V dropped 2 bases and J dropped 8; count of bases not matched to a gene: 2. Germline V CDR1 and CDR2: MGHRA, YSYEKL. This CDR3 has 14 residues. As DNA, the CDR3 is TGCGCCAGCAGCCAACCGGGACAGGGGGATGAGCAGTTCTTC. It yields the protein CASSQPGQGDEQFF.

The chain is built from TRBV5-1 and TRBJ2-1, with D tentatively TRBD2 (6 bases). Germline V gene sequence: CDR1 SGHRS, CDR2 YFSETQ. The CDR3 contains 16 residues. V lost 4 bases, J lost 2 bases, and 16 bases lay in between. The CDR3 loop reads CASSPDAGRPYNEQFF. CDR3 nucleotide sequence: TGCGCCAGCAGCCCCGACGCGGGGAGGCCCTACAATGAGCAGTTCTTC.